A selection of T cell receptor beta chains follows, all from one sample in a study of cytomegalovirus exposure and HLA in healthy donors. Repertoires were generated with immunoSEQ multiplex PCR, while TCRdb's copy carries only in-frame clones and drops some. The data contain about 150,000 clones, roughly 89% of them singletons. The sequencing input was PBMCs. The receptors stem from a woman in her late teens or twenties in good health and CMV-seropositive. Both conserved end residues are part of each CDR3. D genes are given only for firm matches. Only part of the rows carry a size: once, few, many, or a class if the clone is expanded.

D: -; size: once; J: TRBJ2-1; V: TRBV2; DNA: TGTGCCAGCCTCTTAGAGAACAATGAGCAGTTCTTC; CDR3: CASLLENNEQFF
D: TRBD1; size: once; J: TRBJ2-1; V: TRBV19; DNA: TGTGCCAGTAGTCGTCCGGGACAGGGGACCTACAATGAGCAGTTCTTC; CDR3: CASSRPGQGTYNEQFF
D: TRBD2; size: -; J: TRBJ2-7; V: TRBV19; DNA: TGTGCCAGTAGTATTCTCCGGGGGGAACAGTACTTC; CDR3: CASSILRGEQYF
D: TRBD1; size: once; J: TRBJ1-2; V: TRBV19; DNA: TGTGCCAGTAGGATGACAGGGACCCTTAACTATGGCTACACCTTC; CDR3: CASRMTGTLNYGYTF
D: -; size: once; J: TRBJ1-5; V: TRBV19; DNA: TGTGCCAGTAGTCTCTTGCCCAGGGGCGGGTATCAGCCCCAGCATTTT; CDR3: CASSLLPRGGYQPQHF
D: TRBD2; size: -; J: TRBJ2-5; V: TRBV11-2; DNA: TGTGCCAGCAGTTCCGGGACTAGCGGGGGTCCGGCGGAGACCCAGTACTTC; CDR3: CASSSGTSGGPAETQYF
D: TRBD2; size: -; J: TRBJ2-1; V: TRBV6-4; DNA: TGTGCCAGCAGTGACTCGATTATTGGTAGCGGGGGGGAAACATGGCAGTTCTTC; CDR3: CASSDSIIGSGGETWQFF
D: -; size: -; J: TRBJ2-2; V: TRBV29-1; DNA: TGCAGCGCCCCGAGCACCGACACCGGGGAGCTGTTTTTT; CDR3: CSAPSTDTGELFF
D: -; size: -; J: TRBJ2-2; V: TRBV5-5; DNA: TGTGCCAGCAGCCCTCCCACCGGGGAGCTGTTTTTT; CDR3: CASSPPTGELFF
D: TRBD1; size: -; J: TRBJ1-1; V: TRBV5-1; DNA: TGCGCCAGCAACTACGGCGGGACAGGGAACACTGAAGCTTTCTTT; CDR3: CASNYGGTGNTEAFF
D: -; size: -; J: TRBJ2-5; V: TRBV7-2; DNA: TGTGCCAGCAGGTCCGGAGAGACCCAGTACTTC; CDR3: CASRSGETQYF
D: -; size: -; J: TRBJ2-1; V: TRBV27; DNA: TGTGCCAGCAGTGGCCCGGGCCGGGGCAATGAGCAGTTCTTC; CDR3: CASSGPGRGNEQFF
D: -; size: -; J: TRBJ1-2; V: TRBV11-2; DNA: TGTGCCAGCAGCTTAGATTTGACAGGTGTCTATGGCTACACCTTC; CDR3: CASSLDLTGVYGYTF
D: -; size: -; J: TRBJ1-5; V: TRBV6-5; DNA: TGTGCCAGCAGTTCGAGAGGGTATATCGGCAATCAGCCCCAGCATTTT; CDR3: CASSSRGYIGNQPQHF
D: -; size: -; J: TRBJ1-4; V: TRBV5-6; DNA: TGTGCCAGCAGCTTAGGAGGGATTAATGAAAAACTGTTTTTT; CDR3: CASSLGGINEKLFF
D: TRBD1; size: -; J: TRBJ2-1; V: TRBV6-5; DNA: TGTGCCAGCAGCTACGGGACAGTTGGCACTGAGCAGTTCTTC; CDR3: CASSYGTVGTEQFF
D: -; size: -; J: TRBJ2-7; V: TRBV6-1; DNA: TGTGCCAGCAGGGAGGAGCGAGACTACGAGCAGTACTTC; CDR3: CASREERDYEQYF
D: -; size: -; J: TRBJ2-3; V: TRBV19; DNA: TGTGCCAGTAGGAAGGACATTTCAGACACAGATACGCAGTATTTT; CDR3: CASRKDISDTDTQYF
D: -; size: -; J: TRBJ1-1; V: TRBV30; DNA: TGTGCCTGGAGCGGGCGGGCCACCATGGCTTTCTTT; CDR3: CAWSGRATMAFF
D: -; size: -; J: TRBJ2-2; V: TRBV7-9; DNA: TGTGCCAGCAGCTTAAAAGACAGGTACACCGGGGAGCTGTTTTTT; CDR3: CASSLKDRYTGELFF
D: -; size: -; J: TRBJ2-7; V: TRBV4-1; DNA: TGCGCCAGCAGCCAACTTGGCGACTTAGGGGGTCTCTCCTACGAGCAGTACTTC; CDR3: CASSQLGDLGGLSYEQYF
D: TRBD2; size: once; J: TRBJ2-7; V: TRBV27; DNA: TGTGCCAGCAGTTCCCTAGCGGGGGGCAAGTACGAGCAGTACTTC; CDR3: CASSSLAGGKYEQYF
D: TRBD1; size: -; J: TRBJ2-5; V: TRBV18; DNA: TGTGCCAGCTCCCGGGGACAGATAGAGACCCAGTACTTC; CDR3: CASSRGQIETQYF
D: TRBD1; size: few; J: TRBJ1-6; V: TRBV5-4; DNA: TGTGCCAGCAGCCCAGACAGGGTGGGGTCACCCCTCCACTTT; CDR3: CASSPDRVGSPLHF
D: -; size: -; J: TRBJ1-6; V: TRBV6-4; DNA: TGTGCCAGCAGTGACAGAGCCTTCTATCCGCCCCTCCACTTT; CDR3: CASSDRAFYPPLHF
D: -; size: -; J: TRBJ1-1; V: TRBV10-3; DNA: TGTGCCACCGGGGAAACCGGCACAGGGAGACAGAACACTGAAGCTTTCTTT; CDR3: CATGETGTGRQNTEAFF
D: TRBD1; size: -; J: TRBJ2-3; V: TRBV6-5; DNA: TGTGCCACGAGGGACAGGGGCCCGACAGATACGCAGTATTTT; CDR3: CATRDRGPTDTQYF
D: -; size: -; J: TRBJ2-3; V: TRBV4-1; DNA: TGCGCCAGCAGCCCAGGTATGTGGACAGATACGCAGTATTTT; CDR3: CASSPGMWTDTQYF
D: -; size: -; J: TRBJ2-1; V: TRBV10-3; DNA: TGTGCCATCAGCTTTTCCGACATATACAATGAGCAGTTCTTC; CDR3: CAISFSDIYNEQFF
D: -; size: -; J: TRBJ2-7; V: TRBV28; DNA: TGTGCCAGCAGTCTAAAATCGACAGGAGCCAACACCTACGAGCAGTACTTC; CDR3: CASSLKSTGANTYEQYF
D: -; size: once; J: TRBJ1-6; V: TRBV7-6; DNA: TGTGCCAGCAGCTCAAACTCCTATAATTCACCCCTCCACTTT; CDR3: CASSSNSYNSPLHF
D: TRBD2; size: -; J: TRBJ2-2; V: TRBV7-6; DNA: TGTGCCAGCAGCCCCGGACTAGCGGGGGGGGGCACCGGGGAGCTGTTTTTT; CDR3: CASSPGLAGGGTGELFF
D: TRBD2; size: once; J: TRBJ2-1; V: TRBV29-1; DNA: TGCAGCGTTGAAGTCTTCACTAGCGGGGGATACAATGAGCAGTTCTTC; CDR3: CSVEVFTSGGYNEQFF
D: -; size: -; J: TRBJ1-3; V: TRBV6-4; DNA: TGTGCCAGCCGTGGGACCGGGGAAGGAAACACCATATATTTT; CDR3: CASRGTGEGNTIYF
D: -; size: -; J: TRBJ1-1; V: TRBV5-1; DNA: TGCGCCAGCAGCTTGATGGGAGCGAACACTGAAGCTTTCTTT; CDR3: CASSLMGANTEAFF
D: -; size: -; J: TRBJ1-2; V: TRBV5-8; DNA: TGTGCCAGCAGATCTACAAGCTACGCGGACTCTAACTATGGCTACACCTTC; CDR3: CASRSTSYADSNYGYTF
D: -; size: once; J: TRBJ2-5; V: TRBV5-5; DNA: TGTGCCAGCAGCTTCCAGGGTGGGCTCCAAGAGACCCAGTACTTC; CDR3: CASSFQGGLQETQYF
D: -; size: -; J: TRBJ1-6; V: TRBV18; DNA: TGTGCCAGCTCACCGCCAACTGGTTCACCCCTCCACTTT; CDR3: CASSPPTGSPLHF
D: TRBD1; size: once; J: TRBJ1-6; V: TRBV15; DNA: TGTGCCACCAGCAGAGATGTACCCACAGGGGATTGGAATTCACCCCTCCACTTT; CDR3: CATSRDVPTGDWNSPLHF
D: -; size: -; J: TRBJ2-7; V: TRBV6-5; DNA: TGTGCCAGCAGCCAGCGGGACAGGTTTGAGCAGTACTTC; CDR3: CASSQRDRFEQYF
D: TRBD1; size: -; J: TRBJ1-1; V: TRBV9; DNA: TGTGCCAGCAGCGTAGGGACAGGGGGAGGCACTGAAGCTTTCTTT; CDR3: CASSVGTGGGTEAFF
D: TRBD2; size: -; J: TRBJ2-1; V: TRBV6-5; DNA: TGTGCCAGCAGTTACGGTAGCGGGGGTTGGAATGAGCAGTTCTTC; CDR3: CASSYGSGGWNEQFF
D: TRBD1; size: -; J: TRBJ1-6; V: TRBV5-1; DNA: TGCGCCAGCAGGTTCACCCTCGGACAGGGCAATAATTCACCCCTCCACTTT; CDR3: CASRFTLGQGNNSPLHF
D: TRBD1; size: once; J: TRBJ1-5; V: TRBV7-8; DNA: TGTGCCAGCAGCTTAGGAGGACAGGGGAGGTTCGGTAGCAATCAGCCCCAGCATTTT; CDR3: CASSLGGQGRFGSNQPQHF
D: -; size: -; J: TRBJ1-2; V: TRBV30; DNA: TGTGCCTGGACCCGTCTCGAGGCGGGTGGCTACACCTTC; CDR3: CAWTRLEAGGYTF
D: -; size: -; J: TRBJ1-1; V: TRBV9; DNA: TGTGCCAGCAGCGTAGACGGACAGCAGAACACTGAAGCTTTCTTT; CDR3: CASSVDGQQNTEAFF
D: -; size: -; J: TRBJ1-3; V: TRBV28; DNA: TGTGCCAGCAGTTCAGGCAGCATCGGAAACACCATATATTTT; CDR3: CASSSGSIGNTIYF
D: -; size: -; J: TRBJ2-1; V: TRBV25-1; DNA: TGTGCCAGCAGTTCTGGGGGCGGATACAATGAGCAGTTCTTC; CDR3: CASSSGGGYNEQFF
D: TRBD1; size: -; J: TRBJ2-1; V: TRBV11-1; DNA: TGTGCCAGCAGCTTCCGGGACAGTAACCTCAATGAGCAGTTCTTC; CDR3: CASSFRDSNLNEQFF
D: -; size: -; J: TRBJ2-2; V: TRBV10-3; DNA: TGTGCCATCAGAAGGACAGACATAACCGGGGAGCTGTTTTTT; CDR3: CAIRRTDITGELFF
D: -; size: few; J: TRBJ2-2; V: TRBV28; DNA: TGTGCCAGCAGTTTAAATGGGGCAGTGGGGACCGGGGAGCTGTTTTTT; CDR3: CASSLNGAVGTGELFF
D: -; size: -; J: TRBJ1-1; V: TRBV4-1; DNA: TGCGCCAGCAGCCGGACAGTTTACACTGAAGCTTTCTTT; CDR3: CASSRTVYTEAFF
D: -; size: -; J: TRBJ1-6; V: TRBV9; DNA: TGTGCCAGCAGCGTAGGGGGGGATTATAATTCACCCCTCCACTTT; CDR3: CASSVGGDYNSPLHF
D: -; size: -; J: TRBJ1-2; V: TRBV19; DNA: TGTGCCAGTAGTCCCCTAGGCCTTAACTATGGCTACACCTTC; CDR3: CASSPLGLNYGYTF